The TCR beta chain described here comes from a study of T cells in Graves' hyperthyroidism and ophthalmopathy. The CDR3 is 16 residues long. V lost 0 bases and J lost 1; bases outside the gene matches: 4. This clonotype was recorded at least ten times. Amplified TCR beta CDR3 regions derived from RNA transcripts. An initial round of RT-PCR targeting the TCR CDR3 relied on the HTBI primer set. TCRdb processed the multiplex PCR reads anew with MiXCR; each CDR3 protein has one entry. In the table there are 350,000 or so distinct CDR3 sequences, 18% of which are singletons. Sequencing input: blood. The source of this sequence is a woman aged 50 to 60 with Graves' hyperthyroidism. The chain uses TRBV12-3 or TRBV12-4 and TRBJ1-1; 8 bases agree with TRBD1. CDR3 nucleotides: TGTGCCAGCAGTTTAGCGGTTGACAGGGGGAACACTGAAGCTTTCTTT. Amino acids: CASSLAVDRGNTEAFF.